The present T cell receptor (beta chain) was sequenced within a study of blood T cell repertoires in COVID-19 (TCRdb year 2020). With regard to the full study: The collaborator samples originated in the United States, Italy and Spain and spanned the acute and convalescent phases of COVID-19. The prospective study material was composed of cDNA or gDNA derived from T cells, B-cell-depleted T cells, or PBMCs. Deeply sampled blood TCRbeta repertoires from subjects exposed to, actively infected with, or recovered from COVID-19 were included in the dataset. A de-identified subject ID, COVID-19 status, age in years and sex were almost always included in the sample metadata. The samples were drawn from two sources: the first 160 participants of the ongoing ImmuneRACE study, and over 1,000 subjects contributed by 6 global collaborators. A freely available public database, intended as a resource for researchers studying the immune response to SARS-CoV-2, is where the repertoires were released. Where HLA class I and class II types were available, the types were taken from metadata supplied by the sample provider, not from assay-based typing.

TCRbeta CDR3 regions were amplified from genomic DNA using the immunoSEQ Assay, a bias-controlled multiplex PCR. The study's processing was this. Within the assay, amplification of reference gene primers was used to estimate how many nucleated cells each sample contained. To quantify the absolute abundance of each unique TCRbeta CDR3 rearrangement, sequence reads were collapsed and filtered. For each sample, productive Simpson clonality was calculated by taking the square root of Simpson's diversity index across productive rearrangements. Sourced from immuneACCESS, this table was stored by TCRdb with only in-frame sequences that have V and J called. A share of the clones is absent; for the studies checked, an unresolved V gene accounts for under half, and the remainder has no known explanation. The V and J calls and clone size come from that table; D and trimming were worked out from the DNA. The table for this sample lists 110,000 or so clones; approximately 90% of them were counted only once. The ten largest account for over 15% of the sample.

The trim is 0 bases for V and 2 bases for J, with a gap of 11 bases between the germline ends. Sequences MGHRA (CDR1) and YSYEKL (CDR2) are obtained from the germline V gene. Counted from cysteine to phenylalanine, this CDR3 has 16 amino acids. The retained sequence is limited to the CDR3, 48 bases, with the frame set at the first base. The collaborating institutions used their own protocols to collect whole blood in K2EDTA tubes. For TCRbeta analysis, collaborators shipped samples in one of three forms: frozen whole blood, isolated PBMCs, or DNA extracted from either of those sample types. On the study overall, not on this receptor specifically: Clinical and demographic metadata were provided uncurated, with the amount varying by source and participant.

For this clone: Its binding antigen is unknown. There are no base qualities to consult, and no much larger clone falls within one base.

The specimen sequenced was peripheral blood. The receptor's source is a human donor with acute or convalescent COVID-19. The donor label of this sample is uncertain. The rearrangement combines TRBV4-1 with TRBJ1-5; the D gene remains uncertain. The nucleotide sequence is given as TGCGCCAGCAGCCAAGAATCCCGAGGCGGCAATCAGCCCCAGCATTTT. The translation is CASSQESRGGNQPQHF.